A selection of T cell receptor beta chains follows, all from one sample in a study of neurological immune-mediated disorders. Using its own MiXCR run on the 5' RACE reads, TCRdb lists one record per CDR3 protein. The data contain approximately 100,000 distinct CDR3 sequences, approximately 11% of them singletons. The sample taken for sequencing was PBMCs. Receptor source: a female donor with HTLV-1-associated myelopathy (HAM/TSP). The CDR3 runs from the conserved cysteine through the conserved F or W. The D gene is left open where the match is weak. A clone size is listed for some rows: how often the clone was seen (once, few, many), or a class if it is expanded.

CDR3 | DNA | J | D | size | V
CASSLRSGADNEQFF | TGCGCCAGCAGCTTGAGGAGTGGGGCTGACAATGAGCAGTTCTTC | TRBJ2-1 | . | few | TRBV5-1
CASSLFQVGPSSYEQYF | TGTGCCAGCAGCTTATTCCAGGTGGGACCTAGCTCCTACGAGCAGTACTTC | TRBJ2-7 | . | many | TRBV7-8
CASSLSSINQPQHF | TGTGCCAGCAGTTTATCCAGTATCAATCAGCCCCAGCATTTT | TRBJ1-5 | . | many | TRBV28
CASSSGVGILDEKLFF | TGCGCCAGCAGCTCCGGTGTTGGGATCCTGGATGAAAAACTGTTTTTT | TRBJ1-4 | . | many | TRBV5-1
CASSLEPGDRAPDTQYF | TGCGCCAGCAGCTTGGAGCCCGGTGACAGGGCCCCAGATACGCAGTATTTT | TRBJ2-3 | TRBD1 | many | TRBV5-1
CASRQEFEAFF | TGTGCCAGCAGACAGGAATTTGAAGCTTTCTTT | TRBJ1-1 | . | many | TRBV6-6
CASSTYSNQPQHF | TGCGCCAGCAGTACGTATAGCAATCAGCCCCAGCATTTT | TRBJ1-5 | . | many | TRBV10-2
CSARRSYEQYF | TGCAGTGCTAGACGCTCCTACGAGCAGTACTTC | TRBJ2-7 | . | many | TRBV20-1
CASESGTAFGANVLTF | TGCGCCAGCGAGTCCGGGACAGCGTTTGGGGCCAACGTCCTGACTTTC | TRBJ2-6 | TRBD1 | many | TRBV5-1
CASSQAGGTSYNEQFF | TGTGCCAGCAGCCAAGCAGGCGGAACCTCCTACAATGAGCAGTTCTTC | TRBJ2-1 | . | many | TRBV3-1
CASSHGLAGDYNEQFF | TGTGCCAGCAGTCACGGACTAGCGGGGGATTACAATGAGCAGTTCTTC | TRBJ2-1 | TRBD2 | few | TRBV6-4
CASSLSAASGNTIYF | TGCGCCAGCAGCCTTTCCGCGGCCTCTGGAAACACCATATATTTT | TRBJ1-3 | . | . | TRBV4-1
CASSQVPGHSYEQYF | TGTGCCAGCAGCCAAGTCCCAGGACATTCCTACGAGCAGTACTTC | TRBJ2-7 | . | many | TRBV3-1
CASSLERDTDTQYF | TGCGCCAGCAGCTTGGAAAGGGACACAGATACGCAGTATTTT | TRBJ2-3 | . | many | TRBV5-1
CASSLAGRPRNEQFF | TGTGCCAGCAGCTTAGCGGGGCGCCCCCGCAATGAGCAGTTCTTC | TRBJ2-1 | . | few | TRBV7-2
CASSTTGTGEEKLFF | TGCGCCAGCAGCACTACCGGGACAGGGGAAGAAAAACTGTTTTTT | TRBJ1-4 | TRBD1 | many | TRBV5-1
CASSGRRRRYEQFF | TGTGCCAGCAGCGGTAGACGGAGGAGGTATGAGCAGTTCTTC | TRBJ2-1 | . | few | TRBV6-5
CASSVTGASNQPQHF | TGCGCCAGCAGCGTGACAGGAGCAAGCAATCAGCCCCAGCATTTT | TRBJ1-5 | . | many | TRBV5-1
CASSFQGDGEQFF | TGTGCCAGCAGTTTTCAGGGGGATGGTGAGCAGTTCTTC | TRBJ2-1 | TRBD1 | many | TRBV6-6
CSARDRAHGYTF | TGCAGTGCTAGGGACAGGGCCCATGGCTACACCTTC | TRBJ1-2 | TRBD1 | many | TRBV20-1
CSARVPGASQPQHF | TGCAGTGCTAGAGTCCCAGGGGCATCCCAGCCCCAGCATTTT | TRBJ1-5 | . | many | TRBV20-1
CASSEGRRGYTF | TGTGCCAGCAGTGAAGGCAGGCGGGGCTACACCTTC | TRBJ1-2 | . | many | TRBV2
CASSFWDRATYEQYF | TGTGCCAGCAGTTTTTGGGACAGGGCAACCTACGAGCAGTACTTC | TRBJ2-7 | TRBD1 | many | TRBV5-6
CASQRGQVTTGELFF | TGTGCCAGCCAGCGGGGACAAGTCACCACCGGGGAGCTGTTTTTT | TRBJ2-2 | . | few | TRBV5-8
CASSPVLEATEAFF | TGTGCCAGCAGCCCCGTCCTAGAGGCCACTGAAGCTTTCTTT | TRBJ1-1 | . | many | TRBV12-3/TRBV12-4
CAWSVSNIRTEAFF | TGTGCCTGGAGTGTAAGTAACATCAGAACTGAAGCTTTCTTT | TRBJ1-1 | . | . | TRBV30
CASSLYRDGYTF | TGTGCCAGCAGCTTATACAGGGATGGCTACACCTTC | TRBJ1-2 | . | many | TRBV9
CASRHAGRGIRYGYTF | TGTGCCAGCAGACACGCAGGGCGTGGGATTCGGTATGGCTACACCTTC | TRBJ1-2 | . | many | TRBV3-1
CASSESLSPTQYF | TGCGCCAGCAGTGAGTCCTTGTCCCCAACGCAGTATTTT | TRBJ2-3 | . | many | TRBV10-2
CASSLGRDNEQFF | TGCGCCAGCAGCTTGGGCAGGGACAATGAGCAGTTCTTC | TRBJ2-1 | . | many | TRBV5-1
CASSPSQRGANVLTF | TGTGCCAGCAGCCCATCTCAGCGCGGGGCCAACGTCCTGACTTTC | TRBJ2-6 | . | many | TRBV3-1
CASSQGGNTEAFF | TGCGCCAGCAGCCAAGGCGGAAACACTGAAGCTTTCTTT | TRBJ1-1 | . | many | TRBV5-1
CASSPDRGGNQPQHF | TGTGCCAGCTCACCAGACAGGGGTGGCAATCAGCCCCAGCATTTT | TRBJ1-5 | TRBD1 | . | TRBV18
CASSLHISSSYNEQFF | TGTGCCAGCAGTTTACACATCTCGAGCTCCTACAATGAGCAGTTCTTC | TRBJ2-1 | . | many | TRBV28
CASSPGLAGANTGELFF | TGCGCCAGCAGCCCAGGACTAGCGGGGGCTAACACCGGGGAGCTGTTTTTT | TRBJ2-2 | TRBD2 | many | TRBV5-1
CASSLEGMSYEQYF | TGCGCCAGCAGCTTGGAGGGAATGAGCTACGAGCAGTACTTC | TRBJ2-7 | . | many | TRBV5-1
CASSPRGGDYEQYF | TGTGCCAGCAGCCCCCGGGGAGGGGACTACGAGCAGTACTTC | TRBJ2-7 | TRBD2 | . | TRBV5-6
CASRLHPSIRTRPQHF | TGTGCCAGCAGACTCCACCCTTCAATAAGGACCCGGCCCCAGCATTTT | TRBJ1-5 | . | many | TRBV12-3/TRBV12-4
CASSSGRRNTEAFF | TGCGCCAGCAGCTCGGGACGTAGGAACACTGAAGCTTTCTTT | TRBJ1-1 | . | few | TRBV5-1
CASSFDLRDTQYF | TGTGCCAGCAGTTTCGACCTACGGGATACGCAGTATTTT | TRBJ2-3 | . | . | TRBV28
CASSRTSRSDTQYF | TGTGCCAGCAGTAGGACCTCGAGGTCAGATACGCAGTATTTT | TRBJ2-3 | . | few | TRBV12-3/TRBV12-4
CSARDRLAGQETQYF | TGCAGTGCTAGAGACCGACTAGCGGGGCAAGAGACCCAGTACTTC | TRBJ2-5 | TRBD2 | many | TRBV20-1
CASSPQGWGGELFF | TGTGCCAGCAGCCCCCAAGGCTGGGGCGGGGAGCTGTTTTTT | TRBJ2-2 | . | many | TRBV11-2
CASRPDYGELFF | TGTGCCAGCAGACCCGACTACGGGGAGCTGTTTTTT | TRBJ2-2 | . | many | TRBV2
CASGGQGETPLHF | TGTGCCAGCGGGGGGCAGGGCGAGACACCCCTCCACTTT | TRBJ1-6 | . | many | TRBV3-1
CASSFLGEETQYF | TGTGCCAGCAGTTTCCTGGGTGAAGAGACCCAGTACTTC | TRBJ2-5 | . | many | TRBV12-3/TRBV12-4
CSARFLRGAGADTQYF | TGCAGTGCTAGGTTCCTTCGGGGGGCCGGAGCAGATACGCAGTATTTT | TRBJ2-3 | . | many | TRBV20-1
CSARLPYGYTF | TGCAGTGCTAGATTACCCTATGGCTACACCTTC | TRBJ1-2 | . | many | TRBV20-1
CASSPDQETQYF | TGCGCCAGCAGCCCAGACCAAGAGACCCAGTACTTC | TRBJ2-5 | . | many | TRBV5-1
CASSQMQGIGHEQYF | TGTGCCAGCAGTCAAATGCAGGGTATTGGCCACGAGCAGTACTTC | TRBJ2-7 | . | many | TRBV5-4
CASSTTGGITYEQYF | TGTGCCAGCAGTACAACAGGGGGTATCACCTACGAGCAGTACTTC | TRBJ2-7 | TRBD1 | many | TRBV28
CSASRGGGYYQYF | TGCAGTGCTAGTCGCGGGGGGGGCTACTATCAGTACTTC | TRBJ2-7 | TRBD2 | . | TRBV20-1
CASSFSQGAVVSEAFF | TGCGCCAGCAGCTTCTCTCAGGGGGCGGTAGTCTCTGAAGCTTTCTTT | TRBJ1-1 | TRBD1 | many | TRBV5-1
CSARDPWQLSIEQYF | TGCAGTGCTAGAGATCCGTGGCAGCTAAGTATCGAGCAGTACTTC | TRBJ2-7 | . | many | TRBV20-1
CSGWRGAGTGELFF | TGCAGCGGGTGGAGAGGGGCAGGGACCGGGGAGCTGTTTTTT | TRBJ2-2 | . | many | TRBV29-1